The rows below give T cell receptor beta chains drawn from one sample of a study of early T cells in non-severe SARS-CoV-2 infection. One entry per CDR3 protein, called by TCRdb with MiXCR from the 5' RACE reads. This table has tens of thousands of distinct CDR3 sequences, approximately 6.2% appearing once. Sequences were obtained from whole blood. The receptors were gathered from an adult who was a healthcare worker with PCR-confirmed SARS-CoV-2 infection or an uninfected control (not recorded which). Both conserved end residues are part of each CDR3. D genes are given only for firm matches. Expanded clones are given a class, and other clones once, few, many or no size at all.

TRBV7-9,-,TRBJ2-7,few,TGTGCCAGCAGCTTACGAATCGGGGCGTCGGAGGCCTCCTACGAGCAGTACTTC,CASSLRIGASEASYEQYF
TRBV19,-,TRBJ1-5,many,TGTGCCAGTAGTATGCGGGAGAATAGCAATCAGCCCCAGCATTTT,CASSMRENSNQPQHF
TRBV20-1,-,TRBJ2-4,many,TGCAGTGCCAAAGGGACGGGGCTTGGCGGGGTTCAGTACTTC,CSAKGTGLGGVQYF
TRBV13,-,TRBJ2-7,many,TGTGCCAGCAGCGCGATTGGGCAGGGTAAACACGAGCAGTACTTC,CASSAIGQGKHEQYF
TRBV6-2/TRBV6-3,-,TRBJ2-3,many,TGTGCCAGCAGTTACGGAAGGATACAGCAGTATTTT,CASSYGRIQQYF
TRBV6-6,TRBD1,TRBJ1-1,-,TGTGCCAGCAGTACAGGGGAGAACACTGAAGCTTTCTTT,CASSTGENTEAFF
TRBV18,TRBD2,TRBJ2-5,many,TGTGCCAGCTCACTACTGACTAGCGGGGACATCCCCGGCCAAGAGACCCAGTACTTC,CASSLLTSGDIPGQETQYF
TRBV4-2,-,TRBJ1-4,many,TGTGCCAGCAGCCCGCGGGGCAGGGGAAATGAAAAACTGTTTTTT,CASSPRGRGNEKLFF
TRBV12-3/TRBV12-4,-,TRBJ2-1,few,TGTGCCAGCAGTTTGGGTCTAGCTCCCCCCCGGAACAATGAGCAGTTCTTC,CASSLGLAPPRNNEQFF
TRBV6-2/TRBV6-3,-,TRBJ1-5,-,TGTGCCAGCAGTTACTATCGGGCTGGCGGGGTTAATCAGCCCCAGCATTTT,CASSYYRAGGVNQPQHF
TRBV7-9,TRBD1,TRBJ2-1,many,TGTGCCAGCAGCTTCGGTCAGGGGGCGGGAAATGAGCAGTTCTTC,CASSFGQGAGNEQFF
TRBV20-1,-,TRBJ1-2,few,TGCAGTGCTTTGGACTCCTATGGCTACACCTTC,CSALDSYGYTF
TRBV7-2,TRBD1,TRBJ1-2,-,TGTGCCAGCAGCTTAGAGGGGGCAGACTATGGCTACACCTTC,CASSLEGADYGYTF
TRBV18,-,TRBJ2-3,many,TGTGCCAGCTCACCACTTCGAGACCGCGCCACAGATACGCAGTATTTT,CASSPLRDRATDTQYF
TRBV7-8,-,TRBJ1-4,many,TGTGCCAGCACCCCTGTAGCGGGAACAACTAATGAAAAACTGTTTTTT,CASTPVAGTTNEKLFF
TRBV6-7,-,TRBJ1-1,few,TGTGCCAGCAGTTACTCAAAAAAAGAAGAGGACACTGAAGCTTTCTTT,CASSYSKKEEDTEAFF
TRBV4-2,TRBD2,TRBJ2-3,many,TGTGCCAGCAGCCAACTGATGGCCGCGGGGGGCTCAAGCACAGATACGCAGTATTTT,CASSQLMAAGGSSTDTQYF
TRBV11-2,-,TRBJ1-2,many,TGTGCCAGCAGCTCCCAGGTGGGCAGGCATCCTTATGGCTACACCTTC,CASSSQVGRHPYGYTF
TRBV7-2,TRBD1,TRBJ1-6,many,TGTGCCAGCAGCTTGGACCCGGGACAGGGGGGATCACCCCTCCACTTT,CASSLDPGQGGSPLHF
TRBV5-1,TRBD1,TRBJ1-2,many,TGCGCCAGCAGCTTGGAGGGACAGCAAAAGTTCTTC,CASSLEGQQKFF
TRBV10-3,-,TRBJ1-1,many,TGTGCCATCAGTCGGACGGGGGGCACTGAAGCTTTCTTT,CAISRTGGTEAFF
TRBV20-1,TRBD2,TRBJ2-5,-,TGCAGTGCTAGCCAACGGGAGGCAGAGACCCAGTACTTC,CSASQREAETQYF
TRBV19,-,TRBJ1-5,many,TGTGCCAGTTCCTCGCTCGGGGTCGGCAATCAGCCCCAGCATTTT,CASSSLGVGNQPQHF
TRBV6-6,TRBD1,TRBJ1-6,many,TGTGCCGCCAGGACAGGGAACAATTCACCCCTCCACTTT,CAARTGNNSPLHF
TRBV5-1,TRBD1,TRBJ1-1,few,TGCGCCAGCAGCCAGGGACAGGGCACGTACACTGAAGCTTTCTTT,CASSQGQGTYTEAFF
TRBV29-1,-,TRBJ1-1,-,TGCAGCGTTGGTGGGGGCACCTGGAACACTGAAGCTTTCTTT,CSVGGGTWNTEAFF
TRBV12-3/TRBV12-4,TRBD1,TRBJ1-1,many,TGTGCCAGCAGCCCACAGGGGAGAATCATGAACACTGAAGCTTTCTTT,CASSPQGRIMNTEAFF
TRBV18,-,TRBJ1-1,few,TGTGCCAGCTCACCGCTCAGCCAGGGGATGAACACTGAAGCTTTCTTT,CASSPLSQGMNTEAFF
TRBV12-5,-,TRBJ1-5,many,TGTGCTAGTGGTTTGGCCTTGAATCAGCCCCAGCATTTT,CASGLALNQPQHF
TRBV11-2,-,TRBJ2-1,-,TGTGCCAGCAGCTTAGTCGCTCCTAAAAGTGAGCAGTTCTTC,CASSLVAPKSEQFF
TRBV18,-,TRBJ2-5,few,TGTGCCAGCTCACGAAACTACCAAGAGACCCAGTACTTC,CASSRNYQETQYF
TRBV4-2,TRBD2,TRBJ2-4,many,TGTGCCAGCAGCCAAGATCCGACTAGCGGGGGAGACATTCAGTACTTC,CASSQDPTSGGDIQYF
TRBV30,TRBD1,TRBJ2-7,many,TGTGCCTGGGCCCCCGGGACAGGGATTGAGCAGTACTTC,CAWAPGTGIEQYF
TRBV7-6,TRBD1,TRBJ1-1,many,TGTGCCAGCAGCTTTACCGGGACAGCGAACACTGAAGCTTTCTTT,CASSFTGTANTEAFF
TRBV6-5,-,TRBJ2-7,-,TGTGCCAGCAGACCCCCCTCCGGGTACGAGCAGTACTTC,CASRPPSGYEQYF
TRBV10-3,TRBD2,TRBJ2-3,few,TGTGCCATCAGTGAGTCGAAGGCTAGCGGGTCTAGCACAGATACGCAGTATTTT,CAISESKASGSSTDTQYF
TRBV7-2,-,TRBJ2-5,few,TGTGCCAGCAGCTTAGGACAGTCAACGGGAGAGACCCAGTACTTC,CASSLGQSTGETQYF
TRBV10-3,-,TRBJ2-5,many,TGTGCCATCAGTGACGGCCAGGGGATATACCAAGAGACCCAGTACTTC,CAISDGQGIYQETQYF
TRBV4-3,TRBD1,TRBJ2-7,-,TGCGCCAGCAGCCAGGGCCGGGACAGCTCCTACGAGCAGTACTTC,CASSQGRDSSYEQYF
TRBV6-1,-,TRBJ1-4,few,TGTGCCACCCAAACTGGGGGGATACGTGAAAAACTGTTTTTT,CATQTGGIREKLFF
TRBV19,-,TRBJ2-1,many,TGTGCCAGTAGTGTGGGACTTTACAATGAGCAGTTCTTC,CASSVGLYNEQFF
TRBV11-3,-,TRBJ2-1,many,TGTGCCAGCAGCTCCAACCGGGACTGGACCTACAATGAGCAGTTCTTC,CASSSNRDWTYNEQFF
TRBV28,-,TRBJ2-3,many,TGTGCTGAAGGGGCGGGCACAGATACGCAGTATTTT,CAEGAGTDTQYF
TRBV5-1,-,TRBJ2-7,-,TGCGCCAGCACAGTCGAGGGGCGCGCCGGGAAGCAGTACTTC,CASTVEGRAGKQYF
TRBV20-1,-,TRBJ1-4,many,TGCAGTGCCAGGGCAACTAATGAAAAACTGTTTTTT,CSARATNEKLFF
TRBV5-1,-,TRBJ1-1,many,TGCGCCAGCAGCTTGGAGGGGATGCGCGAAGCTTTCTTT,CASSLEGMREAFF
TRBV3-1,TRBD1,TRBJ1-2,many,TGTGCCAGCAGCCCCACTCGGACAGGAGGCTACACCTTC,CASSPTRTGGYTF
TRBV25-1,-,TRBJ1-5,few,TGTGCCAGCAGTAAGGGGAGAAAGCCCCAGCATTTT,CASSKGRKPQHF
TRBV14,TRBD1,TRBJ1-6,few,TGTGCCAGCAGCCAGGGACAGGGGGATCCACCCCTCCACTTT,CASSQGQGDPPLHF
TRBV6-5,-,TRBJ1-5,-,TGTGCCAGCACCCCCCGAGGTCAGGGTAGCAATCAGCCCCAGCATTTT,CASTPRGQGSNQPQHF
TRBV10-3,-,TRBJ2-7,few,TGTGCCATCAGTGAGTCTGGGCGCCCCGAGCAGTACTTC,CAISESGRPEQYF
TRBV18,-,TRBJ1-6,many,TGTGCCAGCTCACCGCTAGAATCCCTACAGGGCTCACCCCTCCACTTT,CASSPLESLQGSPLHF
TRBV20-1,TRBD2,TRBJ2-3,medium-sized,TGCAGTGCTAGACCTAGCGGGGTTAGCACAGATACGCAGTATTTT,CSARPSGVSTDTQYF
TRBV3-1,TRBD1,TRBJ1-5,many,TGTGCCAGCAGCGACAGGGTAATACATCAGCCCCAGCATTTT,CASSDRVIHQPQHF
TRBV21-1,-,TRBJ1-1,few,TGTGCCAGCAGCATCCACACTGAAGCTTTCTTT,CASSIHTEAFF